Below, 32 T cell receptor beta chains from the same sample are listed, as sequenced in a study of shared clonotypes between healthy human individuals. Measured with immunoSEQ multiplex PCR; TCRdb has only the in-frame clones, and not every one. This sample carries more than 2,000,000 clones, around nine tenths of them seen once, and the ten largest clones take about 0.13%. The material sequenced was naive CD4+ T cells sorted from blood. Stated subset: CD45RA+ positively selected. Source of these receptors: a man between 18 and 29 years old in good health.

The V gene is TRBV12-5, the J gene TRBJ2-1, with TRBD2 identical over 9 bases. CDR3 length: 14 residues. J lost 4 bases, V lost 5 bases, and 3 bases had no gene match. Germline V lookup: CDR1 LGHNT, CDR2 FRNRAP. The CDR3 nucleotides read TGTGCTAGTGGTCCGGGACTAGCTTACAATGAGCAGTTCTTC. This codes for CASGPGLAYNEQFF. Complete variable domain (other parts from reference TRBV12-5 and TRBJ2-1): DARVTQTPRHKVTEMGQEVTMRCQPILGHNTVFWYRQTMMQGLELLAYFRNRAPLDDSGMPKDRFSAEMPDATLATLKIQPSEPRDSAVYFCASGPGLAYNEQFFGPGTRLTVL.

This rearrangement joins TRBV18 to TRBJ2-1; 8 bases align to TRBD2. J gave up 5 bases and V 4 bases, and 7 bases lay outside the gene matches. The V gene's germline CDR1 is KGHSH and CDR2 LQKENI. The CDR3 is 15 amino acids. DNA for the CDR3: TGTGCCAGCTCACTACGACTAGCGACCGACAATGAGCAGTTCTTC. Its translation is CASSLRLATDNEQFF.

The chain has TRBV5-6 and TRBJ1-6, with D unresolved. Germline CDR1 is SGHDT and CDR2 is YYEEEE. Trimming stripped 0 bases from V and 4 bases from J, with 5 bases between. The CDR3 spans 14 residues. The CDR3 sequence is CASSLGGYNSPLHF. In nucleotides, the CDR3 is TGTGCCAGCAGCTTGGGCGGGTATAATTCACCCCTCCACTTT.

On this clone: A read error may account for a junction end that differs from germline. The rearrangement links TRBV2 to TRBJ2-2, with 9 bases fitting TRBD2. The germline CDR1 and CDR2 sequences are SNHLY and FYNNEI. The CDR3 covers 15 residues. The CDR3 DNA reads TGTGCCAGCAGGGAAGCGGGAGGGAACACCGGGGAGCTGTTTTTT. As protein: CASREAGGNTGELFF.

CDR3 coding DNA: TGCAGCGTTGAAGATCGAGGGGGCGGGAGCACAGATACGCAGTATTTT. Translated, it gives CSVEDRGGGSTDTQYF. V usage is TRBV29-1 and J usage is TRBJ2-3, with TRBD1 matching 7 bases. The CDR3 covers 16 residues. Germline CDR1 SQVTM, CDR2 ANQGSEA. Trimming took 0 bases from V and 0 from J; bases not matched to a gene: 6.

This CDR3 is CASSTTTGPQDTQYF. The CDR3 nucleotides read TGCGCCAGCAGCACCACGACCGGGCCCCAAGATACGCAGTATTTT. V usage is TRBV5-1 and J usage is TRBJ2-3; D gene uncertain. Trimming took off 4 bases at V and 5 bases at J, with 17 bases between the two ends. The germline gives CDR1 SGHRS, CDR2 YFSETQ. The CDR3 is 15 residues long.

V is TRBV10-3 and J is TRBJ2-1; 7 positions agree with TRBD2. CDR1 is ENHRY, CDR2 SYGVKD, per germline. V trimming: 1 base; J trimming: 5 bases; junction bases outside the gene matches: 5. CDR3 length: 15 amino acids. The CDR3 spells CAISEWEGNDNEQFF. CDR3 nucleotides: TGTGCCATCAGTGAGTGGGAGGGAAATGACAATGAGCAGTTCTTC.

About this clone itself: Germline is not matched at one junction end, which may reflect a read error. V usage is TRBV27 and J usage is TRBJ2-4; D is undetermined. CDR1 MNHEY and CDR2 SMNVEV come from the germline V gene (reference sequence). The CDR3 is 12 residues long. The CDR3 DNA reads TGCATACTCCCCACGGCCAAAAACATTCAGTACTTC. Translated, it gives CILPTAKNIQYF.

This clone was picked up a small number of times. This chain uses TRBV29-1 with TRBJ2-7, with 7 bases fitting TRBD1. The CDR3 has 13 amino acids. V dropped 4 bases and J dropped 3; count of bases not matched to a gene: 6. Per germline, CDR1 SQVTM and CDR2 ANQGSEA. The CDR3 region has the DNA TGCAGCGTTGTCCCTACAGGGGTCTACGAGCAGTACTTC. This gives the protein CSVVPTGVYEQYF.

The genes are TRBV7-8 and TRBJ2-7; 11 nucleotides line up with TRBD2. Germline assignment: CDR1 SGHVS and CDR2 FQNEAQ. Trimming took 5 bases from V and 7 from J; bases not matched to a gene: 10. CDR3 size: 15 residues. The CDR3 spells CASSPLAGGLPEQYF. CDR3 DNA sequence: TGTGCCAGCAGCCCGCTAGCGGGAGGTCTCCCAGAGCAGTACTTC.

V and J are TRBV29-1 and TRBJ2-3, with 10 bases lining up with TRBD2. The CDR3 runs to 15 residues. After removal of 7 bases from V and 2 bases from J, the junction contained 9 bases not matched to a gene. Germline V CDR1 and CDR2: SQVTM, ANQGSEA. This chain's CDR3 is CSGTYSGGLTDTQYF. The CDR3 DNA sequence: TGCAGCGGGACCTATAGCGGGGGGCTCACAGATACGCAGTATTTT.

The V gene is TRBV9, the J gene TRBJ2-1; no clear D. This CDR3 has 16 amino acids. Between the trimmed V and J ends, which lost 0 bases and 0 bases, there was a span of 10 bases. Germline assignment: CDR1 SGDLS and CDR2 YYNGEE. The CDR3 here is CASSVGPAPSYNEQFF. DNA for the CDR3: TGTGCCAGCAGCGTAGGACCCGCCCCCTCCTACAATGAGCAGTTCTTC.

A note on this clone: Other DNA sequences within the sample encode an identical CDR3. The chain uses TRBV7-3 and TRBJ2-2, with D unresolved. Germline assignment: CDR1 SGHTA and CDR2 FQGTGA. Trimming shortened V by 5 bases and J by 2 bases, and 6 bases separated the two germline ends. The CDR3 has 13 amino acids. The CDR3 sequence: CASSPGNTGELFF. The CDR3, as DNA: TGTGCCAGCAGCCCTGGTAACACCGGGGAGCTGTTTTTT.

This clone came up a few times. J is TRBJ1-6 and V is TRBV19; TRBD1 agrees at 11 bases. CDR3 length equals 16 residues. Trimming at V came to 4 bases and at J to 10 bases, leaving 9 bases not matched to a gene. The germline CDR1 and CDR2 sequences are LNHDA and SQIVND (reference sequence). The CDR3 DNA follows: TGTGCCAGTAGTACCGGGACAGGGGGTGGTATCTCACCCCTCCACTTT. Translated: CASSTGTGGGISPLHF.

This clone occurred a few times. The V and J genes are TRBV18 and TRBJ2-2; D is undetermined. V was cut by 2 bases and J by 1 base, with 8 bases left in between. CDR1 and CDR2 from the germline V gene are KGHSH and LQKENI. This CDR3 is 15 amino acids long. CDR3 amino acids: CASSPGRQNTGELFF. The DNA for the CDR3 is TGTGCCAGCTCACCAGGACGGCAGAACACCGGGGAGCTGTTTTTT.

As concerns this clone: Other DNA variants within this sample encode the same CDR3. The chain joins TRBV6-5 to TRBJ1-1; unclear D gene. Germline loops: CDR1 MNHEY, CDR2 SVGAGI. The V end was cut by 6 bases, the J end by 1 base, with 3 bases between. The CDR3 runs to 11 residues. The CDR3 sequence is CASRRNTEAFF. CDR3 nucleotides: TGTGCCAGCAGAAGGAACACTGAAGCTTTCTTT.

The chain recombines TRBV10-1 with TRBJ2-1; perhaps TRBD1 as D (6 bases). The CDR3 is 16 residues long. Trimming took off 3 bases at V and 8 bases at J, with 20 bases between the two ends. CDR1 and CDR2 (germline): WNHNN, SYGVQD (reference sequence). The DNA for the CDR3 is TGCGCCAGCAGTGACGGTGGACAGAGGACCCTTGATGAGCAGTTCTTC. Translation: CASSDGGQRTLDEQFF.

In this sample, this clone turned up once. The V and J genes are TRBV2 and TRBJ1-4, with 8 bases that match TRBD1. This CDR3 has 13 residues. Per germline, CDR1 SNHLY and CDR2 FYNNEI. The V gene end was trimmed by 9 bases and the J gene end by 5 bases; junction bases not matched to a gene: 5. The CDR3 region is CASNRGKNEKLFF. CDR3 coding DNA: TGTGCCAGTAACAGGGGGAAGAATGAAAAACTGTTTTTT.

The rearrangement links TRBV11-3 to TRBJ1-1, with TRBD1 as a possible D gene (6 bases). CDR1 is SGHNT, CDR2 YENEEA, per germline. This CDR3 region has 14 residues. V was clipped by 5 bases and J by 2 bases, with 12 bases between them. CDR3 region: CASSRDTLNTEAFF. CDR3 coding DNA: TGTGCCAGCAGCCGGGACACACTAAACACTGAAGCTTTCTTT. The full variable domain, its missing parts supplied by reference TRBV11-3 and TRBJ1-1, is EAGVVQSPRYKIIEKKQPVAFWCNPISGHNTLYWYLQNLGQGPELLIRYENEEAVDDSQLPKDRFSAERLKGVDSTLKIQPAELGDSAVYLCASSRDTLNTEAFFGQGTRLTVV.

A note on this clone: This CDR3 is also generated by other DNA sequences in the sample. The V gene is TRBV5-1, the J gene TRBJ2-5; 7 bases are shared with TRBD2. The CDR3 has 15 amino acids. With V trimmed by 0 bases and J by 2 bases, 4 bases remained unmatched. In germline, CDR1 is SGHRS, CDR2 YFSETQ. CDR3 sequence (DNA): TGCGCCAGCAGCTTGGCCTTGGGGGGGCAAGAGACCCAGTACTTC. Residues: CASSLALGGQETQYF.

This CDR3 is CASSLYGAGVGNTIYF. The CDR3 coding sequence is TGCGCCAGCAGCCTTTATGGTGCCGGCGTTGGAAACACCATATATTTT. The chain has TRBV5-1 and TRBJ1-3; D uncertain. The CDR3 has 16 amino acids. Per germline, CDR1 SGHRS and CDR2 YFSETQ. The V end was cut by 4 bases, the J end by 3 bases, with 17 bases between.

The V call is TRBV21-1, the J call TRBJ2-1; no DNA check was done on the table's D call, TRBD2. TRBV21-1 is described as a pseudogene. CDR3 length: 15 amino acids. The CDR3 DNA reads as TGTGCCAGCAGCAAAGGGCGGGAAAGTTACAATGAGCAGTTCTTC. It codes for CASSKGRESYNEQFF.

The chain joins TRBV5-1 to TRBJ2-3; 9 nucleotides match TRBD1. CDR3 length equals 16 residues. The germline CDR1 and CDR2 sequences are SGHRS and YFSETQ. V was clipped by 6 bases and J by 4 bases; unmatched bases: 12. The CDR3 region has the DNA TGCGCCAGCACTCGGACAGGGGCGACGGGGGCAGATACGCAGTATTTT. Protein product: CASTRTGATGADTQYF.

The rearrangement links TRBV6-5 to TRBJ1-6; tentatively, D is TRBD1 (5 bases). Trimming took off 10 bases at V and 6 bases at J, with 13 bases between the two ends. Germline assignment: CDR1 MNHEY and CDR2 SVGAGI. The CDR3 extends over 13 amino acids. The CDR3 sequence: CAIGRGLNSPLHF. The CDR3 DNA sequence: TGTGCCATCGGCCGGGGCCTTAATTCACCCCTCCACTTT.

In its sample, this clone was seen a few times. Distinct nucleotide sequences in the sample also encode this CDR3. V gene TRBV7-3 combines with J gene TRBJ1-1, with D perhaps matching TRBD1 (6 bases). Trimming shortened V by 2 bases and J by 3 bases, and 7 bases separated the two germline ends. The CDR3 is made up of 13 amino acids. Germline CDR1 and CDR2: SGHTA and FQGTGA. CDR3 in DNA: TGTGCCAGCAGCTTATCAGGGGACACTGAAGCTTTCTTT. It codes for CASSLSGDTEAFF. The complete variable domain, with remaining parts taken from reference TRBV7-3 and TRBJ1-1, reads GAGVSQTPSNKVTEKGKYVELRCDPISGHTALYWYRQSLGQGPEFLIYFQGTGAADDSGLPNDRFFAVRPEGSVSTLKIQRTERGDSAVYLCASSLSGDTEAFFGQGTRLTVV.

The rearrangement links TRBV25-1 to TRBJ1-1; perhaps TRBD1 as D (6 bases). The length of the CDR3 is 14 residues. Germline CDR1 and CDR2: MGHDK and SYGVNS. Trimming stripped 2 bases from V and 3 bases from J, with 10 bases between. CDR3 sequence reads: CASSEGTYDTEAFF. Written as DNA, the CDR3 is TGTGCCAGCAGTGAAGGGACATACGACACTGAAGCTTTCTTT.

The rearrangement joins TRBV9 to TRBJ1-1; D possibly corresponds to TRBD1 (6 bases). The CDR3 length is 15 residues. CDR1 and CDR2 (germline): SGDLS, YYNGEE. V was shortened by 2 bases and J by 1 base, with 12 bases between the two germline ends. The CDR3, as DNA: TGTGCCAGCAGCGTCCAGGGGCAGGGGAACACTGAAGCTTTCTTT. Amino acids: CASSVQGQGNTEAFF.

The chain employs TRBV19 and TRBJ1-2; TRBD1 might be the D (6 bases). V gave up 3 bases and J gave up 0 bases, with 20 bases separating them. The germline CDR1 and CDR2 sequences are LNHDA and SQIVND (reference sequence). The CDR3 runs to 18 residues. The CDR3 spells CASSIKGGLVSSNYGYTF. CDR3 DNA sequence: TGTGCCAGTAGTATCAAGGGGGGCCTAGTTTCTTCTAACTATGGCTACACCTTC.

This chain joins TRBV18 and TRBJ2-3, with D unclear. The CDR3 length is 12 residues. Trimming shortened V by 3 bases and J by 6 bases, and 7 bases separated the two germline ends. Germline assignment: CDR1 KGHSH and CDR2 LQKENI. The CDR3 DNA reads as TGTGCCAGCTCACCTAGTATCGATACGCAGTATTTT. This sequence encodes CASSPSIDTQYF.

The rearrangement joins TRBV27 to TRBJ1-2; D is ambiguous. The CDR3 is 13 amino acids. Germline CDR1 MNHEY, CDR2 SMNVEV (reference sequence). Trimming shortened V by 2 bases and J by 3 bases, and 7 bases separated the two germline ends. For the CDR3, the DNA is TGTGCCAGCAGTTTAAGAGCTCACTATGGCTACACCTTC. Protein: CASSLRAHYGYTF.

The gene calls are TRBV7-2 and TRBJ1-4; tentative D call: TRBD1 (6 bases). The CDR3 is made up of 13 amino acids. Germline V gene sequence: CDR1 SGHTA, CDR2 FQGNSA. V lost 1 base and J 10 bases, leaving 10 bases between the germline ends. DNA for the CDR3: TGTGCCAGCAGCTTAGGGGCAGGGGCAAAACTGTTTTTT. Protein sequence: CASSLGAGAKLFF.

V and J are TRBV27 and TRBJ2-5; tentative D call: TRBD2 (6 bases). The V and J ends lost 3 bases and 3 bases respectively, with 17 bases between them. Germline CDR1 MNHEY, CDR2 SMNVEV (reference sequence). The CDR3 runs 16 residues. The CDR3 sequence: CASSLGPGLLEETQYF. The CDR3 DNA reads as TGTGCCAGCAGTTTGGGACCGGGACTGCTGGAAGAGACCCAGTACTTC.